These 9 T cell receptor beta chains originate from one sample sequenced in a study of T-cell memory formation after mild COVID-19. TCRdb called the 5' RACE reads again in MiXCR, with one record for every CDR3 protein. The table includes approximately 560,000 distinct CDR3 sequences, approximately 15% detected once. Sequenced input: PBMCs or a T cell subset sorted from them (not recorded which). The source is an adult woman who had mild COVID-19 (a few samples of this study predate the infection). Cell type and time point are not known.

This clonotype was seen at least ten times. The gene calls are TRBV12-3 or TRBV12-4 and TRBJ2-7; D remains unclear. Between the trimmed V and J ends, which lost 3 bases and 2 bases, there was a span of 5 bases. The CDR3 has 12 residues. DNA of the CDR3: TGTGCCAGCAGTTTGGAGACCTACGAGCAGTACTTC. It is translated as CASSLETYEQYF.

The V gene is TRBV3-1, the J gene TRBJ2-2; 8 nucleotides agree with TRBD2. The CDR3 sequence is 16 residues long. The V and J ends lost 8 bases and 7 bases, in that order; junction bases with no gene match: 15. The germline V gene has CDR1 LGHDT and CDR2 YNNKEL (reference sequence). CDR3 in DNA: TGTGCCAGCTCCGGTAGGGAAGCGGGAGAAATCGGGGAGCTGTTTTTT. Translation gives CASSGREAGEIGELFF.

This clonotype was seen only a few times. V is TRBV12-3 or TRBV12-4 and J is TRBJ2-2; 14 bases are a match to TRBD2. CDR3 length equals 15 residues. V dropped 9 bases and J dropped 5; count of bases not matched to a gene: 5. The CDR3, as DNA: TGTGCCAGTGGGACTAGCGGGAGTCGAACCGGGGAGCTGTTTTTT. It codes for CASGTSGSRTGELFF.

This chain joins TRBV6-6 and TRBJ2-7; D gene unclear. Trimming removed 2 bases at V and 7 bases at J, with 18 bases between. The CDR3 covers 15 residues. Germline V gene lookup returns CDR1 MNHNY and CDR2 SVGAGI (reference sequence). The CDR3 region is CASSYIDGRQVEQYF. The CDR3 DNA reads as TGTGCCAGCAGTTACATTGACGGACGGCAGGTTGAGCAGTACTTC.

This clonotype came up a few times. The CDR3 region is CASSLAGAINEQFF. The CDR3 DNA reads TGTGCCAGCAGCTTAGCGGGGGCTATCAATGAGCAGTTCTTC. This sequence joins TRBV7-3 and TRBJ2-1, with D perhaps TRBD2 (7 bases). Germline loops: CDR1 SGHTA, CDR2 FQGTGA. The CDR3 loop spans 14 amino acids. V lost 2 bases to trimming and J lost 6 bases, with 11 bases between them.

This clonotype was recorded a few times. This sequence joins TRBV7-2 and TRBJ1-2; D is unresolved. This CDR3 comprises 13 residues. Germline V gene data show CDR1 as SGHTA and CDR2 as FQGNSA. The V and J ends lost 4 bases and 7 bases respectively, with 13 bases between them. The CDR3 nucleotides read TGTGCCAGCAGCTCCCTTCGGGGAGTTGGCTACACCTTC. Its translation is CASSSLRGVGYTF.

A word on this clonotype: At one end, the junction sequence differs from germline, possibly due to a read error. The chain combines TRBV5-1 with TRBJ2-5; 12 nucleotides align to TRBD2. The CDR3 has 14 residues. The germline gives CDR1 SGHRS, CDR2 YFSETQ. In DNA form, the CDR3 reads TGCGCCAGCAGCAGGACTAGCGGGGCTCCCCAAAGATCCTTC. It encodes CASSRTSGAPQRSF.

This clonotype has just a few counts. The chain links TRBV29-1 to TRBJ1-2; the D is unclear. The CDR3 length is 15 residues. Germline-derived CDR1 and CDR2 are SQVTM and ANQGSEA. Trimming removed 5 bases at V and 2 bases at J, with 18 bases between. This chain's CDR3 is CSVPSPATANYGYTF. The CDR3 coding sequence is TGCAGCGTTCCCTCCCCCGCGACCGCGAACTATGGCTACACCTTC.

This clonotype was observed a handful of times. V is TRBV20-1 and J is TRBJ2-1; 9 bases map to TRBD2. The V gene end was trimmed by 0 bases and the J gene end by 5 bases; junction bases not matched to a gene: 8. In germline, CDR1 is DFQATT, CDR2 SNEGSKA (reference sequence). This CDR3 comprises 16 residues. The DNA of the CDR3 is TGCAGTGCTAGAGATTATGCGGGAGGGGGGAACAATGAGCAGTTCTTC. Encoded protein: CSARDYAGGGNNEQFF.